This TCR beta chain was retrieved from a study of patients and donors after allogeneic stem cell transplantation. V lost 0 bases and J lost 1, with 6 bases in between. This CDR3 contains 13 residues. The germline V gene has CDR1 GTSNPN and CDR2 SVGIG (reference sequence). MiXCR, run by TCRdb on the RT-PCR reads, gives a single entry per CDR3 protein. Among approximately 410,000 distinct CDR3 sequences listed, 16% were seen once. This TCR was recovered from a human donor who was either an allogeneic HSCT recipient or a stem cell or donor lymphocyte infusion donor (not recorded which). It is not recorded whose cells these are; they may come from a transplant donor. The rearrangement joins TRBV30 to TRBJ1-1, with D hard to call. The source material was blood, either unsorted or a sorted T cell fraction (not recorded which). The CDR3 spells CAWSVQPNTEAFF. The CDR3 nucleotides read TGTGCCTGGAGTGTACAGCCGAACACTGAAGCTTTCTTT.